The clone carrying this T cell receptor (beta chain) was seen just once. The sample belongs to a study of shared clonotypes between healthy human individuals. V gave up 5 bases and J gave up 6 bases, with 16 bases separating them. The CDR3 has 15 residues. Germline V gives CDR1 MNHEY, CDR2 SVGAGI. Adults of Caucasian background living in Nashville, Tennessee made up all donors. Assay used: immunoSEQ multiplex PCR; TCRdb lists only in-frame clones, some missing. The data show fewer than 200,000 clones, approximately 61% seen once. This TCR came from a man aged 30-40 years in good health. The J gene is TRBJ1-4, the V gene TRBV6-5; a weak D match, TRBD1 (5 bases). The sequencing input was memory CD4+ T cells sorted from blood. The subset: CD45RA-negative fraction. The DNA for the CDR3 is TGTGCCAGCAGTGCACCCCGGGGGGGGGATGAAAAACTGTTTTTT. Its translation is CASSAPRGGDEKLFF.